The clone carrying this TCR beta chain was found a few times. The target antigen is unknown. The junction does not match germline at one end; this may be a read error. The people who gave samples were healthy Caucasians from Russia, aged about 6 to 100. Samples each had at least 6 micrograms of total RNA extracted. The sample belongs to a study of blood T cells in healthy people across ages. Study-level findings and limits: Considered underestimates were the diversity estimates obtained from one million T cells. Leaving the PBMCs unsorted stopped any conclusive comparison of naive versus antigen-experienced cells.

Alongside a J-beta primer mix, a sample-barcoded 5' primer served in a second PCR lasting roughly 6 to 11 cycles. TCRdb re-analysed the 5' RACE reads in MiXCR, keeping a single row per CDR3 protein. The sample shows more than 650,000 distinct CDR3 sequences, over 20% of them seen only once. The CDR3 has 15 amino acids. Germline CDR1 is SQVTM and CDR2 is ANQGSEA. The rearrangement joins TRBV29-1 to TRBJ2-1; 7 nucleotides align to TRBD2. The sample taken for sequencing was blood. The TCR originated in a man between 65 and 85 years old in good health. The CDR3 bases are TGCAGCGTTGAAGATTTCCTAGCGGAATACAATGAGCGGTTCTTC. Its translation is CSVEDFLAEYNERFF.